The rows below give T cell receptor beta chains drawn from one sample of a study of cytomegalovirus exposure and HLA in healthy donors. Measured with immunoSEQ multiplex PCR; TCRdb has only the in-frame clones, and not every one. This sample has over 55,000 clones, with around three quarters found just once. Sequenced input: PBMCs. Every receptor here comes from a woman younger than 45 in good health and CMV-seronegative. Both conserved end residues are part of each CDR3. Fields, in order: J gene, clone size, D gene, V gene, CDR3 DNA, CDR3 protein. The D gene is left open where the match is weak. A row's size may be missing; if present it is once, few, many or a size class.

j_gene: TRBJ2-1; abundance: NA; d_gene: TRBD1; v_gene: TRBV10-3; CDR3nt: TGTGCCATCAGTGAGGACAGGGCCTACAATGAGCAGTTCTTC; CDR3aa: CAISEDRAYNEQFF
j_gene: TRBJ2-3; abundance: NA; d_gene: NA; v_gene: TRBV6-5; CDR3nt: TGTGCCAGCAGATCTTACAGGGTGAGCACAGATACGCAGTATTTT; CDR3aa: CASRSYRVSTDTQYF
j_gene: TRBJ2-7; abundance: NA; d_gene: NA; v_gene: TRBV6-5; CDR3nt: TGTGCCAGCAGTTACGGCCCGATCAGCTCCTACGAGCAGTACTTC; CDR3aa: CASSYGPISSYEQYF
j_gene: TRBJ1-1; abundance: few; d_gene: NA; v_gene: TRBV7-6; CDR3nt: TGTGCCAGCAGCCTTCAGTCGAACACTGAAGCTTTCTTT; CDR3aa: CASSLQSNTEAFF
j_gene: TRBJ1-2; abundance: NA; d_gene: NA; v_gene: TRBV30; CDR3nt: TGTGCCTGGAGTAGGTCGGCAGGAGGCTACACCTTC; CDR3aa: CAWSRSAGGYTF
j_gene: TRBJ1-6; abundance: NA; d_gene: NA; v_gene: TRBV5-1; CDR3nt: TGCGCCAGCGCCCAGGGCTCCTATAATTCACCCCTCCACTTT; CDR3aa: CASAQGSYNSPLHF
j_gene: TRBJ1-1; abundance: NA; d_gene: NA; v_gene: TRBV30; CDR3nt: TGTGCCTGGAGCTTGGGACAGAACACTGAAGCTTTCTTT; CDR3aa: CAWSLGQNTEAFF
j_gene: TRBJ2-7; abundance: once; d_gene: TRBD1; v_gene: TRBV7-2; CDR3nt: TGTGCCAGCAGCTTAGTCCAGGCAGGGGGCGCGTACTTC; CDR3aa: CASSLVQAGGAYF
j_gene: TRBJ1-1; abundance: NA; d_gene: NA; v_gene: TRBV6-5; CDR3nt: TGTGCCACCGTTACGTATCCGGGCACTGAAGCTTTCTTT; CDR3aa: CATVTYPGTEAFF
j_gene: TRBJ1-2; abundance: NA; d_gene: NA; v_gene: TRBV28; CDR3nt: TGTGCCAGCAGTTTAGGAAAGGGGTTGTATGGCTACACCTTC; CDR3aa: CASSLGKGLYGYTF
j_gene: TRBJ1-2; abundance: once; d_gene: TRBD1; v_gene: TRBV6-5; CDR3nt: TGTGCCAGCAGGTTCGCGGGACAGGGAGTGGTGGGCTACACCTTC; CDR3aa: CASRFAGQGVVGYTF
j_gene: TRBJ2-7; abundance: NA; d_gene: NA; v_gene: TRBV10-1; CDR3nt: TGCGCCAGCAGTGAGTCGCGGACAGACGACGAGCAGTACTTC; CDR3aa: CASSESRTDDEQYF
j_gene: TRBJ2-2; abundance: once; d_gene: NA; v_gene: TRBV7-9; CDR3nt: TGTGCCAGCTTAACAGGGTCTACCGGGGAGCTGTTTTTT; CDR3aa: CASLTGSTGELFF
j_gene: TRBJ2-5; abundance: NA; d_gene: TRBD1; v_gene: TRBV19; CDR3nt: TGTGCCAGTAGTACCTCGACAGGGGTGGAGACCCAGTACTTC; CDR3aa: CASSTSTGVETQYF
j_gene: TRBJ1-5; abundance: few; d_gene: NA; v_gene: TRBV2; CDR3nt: TGTGCCAGCAGTGTTAGGGGTCAATTAAATCAGCCCCAGCATTTT; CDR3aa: CASSVRGQLNQPQHF
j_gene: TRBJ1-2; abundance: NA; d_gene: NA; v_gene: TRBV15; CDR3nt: TGTGCCACCAGCAGAGATGCGGCAGGGCCATTCTATGGCTACACCTTC; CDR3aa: CATSRDAAGPFYGYTF
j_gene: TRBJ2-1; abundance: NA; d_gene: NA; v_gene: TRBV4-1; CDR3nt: TGCGCCAGCAGCCAAGCCCGAGTTAGCTATGAGCAGTTCTTC; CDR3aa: CASSQARVSYEQFF
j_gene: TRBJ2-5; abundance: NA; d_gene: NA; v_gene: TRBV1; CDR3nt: TGCACCAGAACAACCAAGGGAGGGGAGCGGGAGTCTCTAGAGACCCAGTACTTC; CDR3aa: CTRTTKGGERESLETQYF
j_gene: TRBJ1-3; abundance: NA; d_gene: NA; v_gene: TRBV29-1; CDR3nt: TGCAGCGTTGAAGCATCCTCTGGAAACACCATATATTTT; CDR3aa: CSVEASSGNTIYF
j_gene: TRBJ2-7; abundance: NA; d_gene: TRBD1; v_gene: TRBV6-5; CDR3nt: TGTGCCAGCAGTTACTCGGGACAGGGCCTCTTCGAGCAGTACTTC; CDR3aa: CASSYSGQGLFEQYF
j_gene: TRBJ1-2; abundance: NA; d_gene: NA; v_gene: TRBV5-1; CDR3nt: TGCGCCAGCAGGCCGAACAGGGACTATGGCTACACCTTC; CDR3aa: CASRPNRDYGYTF
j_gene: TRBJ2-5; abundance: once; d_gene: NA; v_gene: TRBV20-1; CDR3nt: TGCAGTGCTAAGGAGCGTGAGACCCAGTACTTC; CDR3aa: CSAKERETQYF
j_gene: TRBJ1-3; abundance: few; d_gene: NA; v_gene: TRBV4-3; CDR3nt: TGCGCCAGCAGCCAAGATCTTCCCGGGATCGGGAACACCATATATTTT; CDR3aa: CASSQDLPGIGNTIYF
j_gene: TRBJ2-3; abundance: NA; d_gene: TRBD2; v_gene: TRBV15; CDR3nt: TGTGCCACCAGCAGGCCCATGGGGGCTAGCGGGAGTGGTGGGAAGTGGCCAGATACGCAGTATTTT; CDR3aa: CATSRPMGASGSGGKWPDTQYF
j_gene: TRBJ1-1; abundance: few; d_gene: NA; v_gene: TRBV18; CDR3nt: TGTGCCAGCTCACCACAGACAGGAACGAACACTGAAGCTTTCTTT; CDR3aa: CASSPQTGTNTEAFF